A single sample gave rise to the 13 T cell receptor beta chains below, sequenced in a study of shared clonotypes between healthy human individuals. The protocol was immunoSEQ multiplex PCR, while the TCRdb copy is restricted to in-frame clones and leaves out a portion. Of under 2,500,000 clones listed, approximately 94% are singletons. The sequenced material came from naive CD4+ T cells sorted from blood. The subset is: CD45RA+ positively selected. Every receptor here comes from a man aged 18 to 35 in good health.

The chain is built from TRBV30 and TRBJ2-1; the D is unclear. Trimming cost V 1 base and J 4 bases, with 5 bases left between them. The CDR3 runs 12 residues. Germline loops: CDR1 GTSNPN, CDR2 SVGIG (reference sequence). This CDR3 is CAWSGLYNEQFF. Written as DNA, the CDR3 is TGTGCCTGGAGTGGCCTGTACAATGAGCAGTTCTTC.

The chain is built from TRBV6-5 and TRBJ2-2, with a possible D match to TRBD2 (6 bases). The germline V gene encodes CDR1 MNHEY and CDR2 SVGAGI. The CDR3 runs 15 residues. Trimming removed 6 bases from V and 1 base from J, with 12 bases in between. CDR3 residues: CASSRPGGNTGELFF. CDR3 sequence (DNA): TGTGCCAGCAGCCGTCCCGGGGGGAACACCGGGGAGCTGTTTTTT.

This clone has a single count. This chain connects TRBV2 to TRBJ1-1; D not resolved. Germline V gene data show CDR1 as SNHLY and CDR2 as FYNNEI. With 6 bases removed from V and 3 bases from J, the gap between germline ends came to 14 bases. The CDR3 has 14 amino acids. The CDR3 is CASRGPGGYTEAFF. The DNA for the CDR3 is TGTGCCAGCAGGGGCCCTGGAGGGTACACTGAAGCTTTCTTT.

The chain has TRBV27 and TRBJ2-7; 8 positions agree with TRBD2. The V gene's germline CDR1 is MNHEY and CDR2 SMNVEV (reference sequence). This CDR3 is built from 15 residues. V was clipped by 1 base and J by 6 bases; unmatched bases: 8. CDR3 in DNA: TGTGCCAGCAGTTTATATAGCGGGGTGGTACCCGAGCAGTACTTC. Translated: CASSLYSGVVPEQYF.

The chain carries TRBV7-2 and TRBJ2-1; 7 nucleotides line up with TRBD2. The junction had 16 bases not matched to a gene; V was cut back by 2 bases and J by 9 bases. Looked up from germline, CDR1 is SGHTA and CDR2 is FQGNSA. The CDR3 length is 17 residues. CDR3 loop: CASSLPYSWREWGEQFF. Here the CDR3 DNA reads TGTGCCAGCAGCTTACCCTATTCTTGGCGGGAGTGGGGTGAGCAGTTCTTC.

The chain recombines TRBV6-1 with TRBJ1-1; D is unclear. Per germline, CDR1 MNHNS and CDR2 SASEGT. The V end was cut by 7 bases, the J end by 7 bases, with 13 bases between. The CDR3 is made up of 12 amino acids. The CDR3 region has the DNA TGTGCCAGCACGGGTTACCGAGGTGAAGCTTTCTTT. Translated, it gives CASTGYRGEAFF.

V and J are TRBV18 and TRBJ2-3; TRBD2 aligns across 10 bases. Trimming removed 6 bases from V and 2 bases from J; junction bases left unmatched: 11. The CDR3 runs to 17 residues. Germline lookup yields CDR1 KGHSH and CDR2 LQKENI. The CDR3 reads CASSNGASGRATDTQYF. For the CDR3, the DNA is TGTGCCAGCTCGAATGGGGCCAGCGGGAGGGCCACAGATACGCAGTATTTT.

With respect to this clone: A junction boundary mismatches the germline segment, possibly from a read error. The rearrangement links TRBV7-7 to TRBJ1-6; D is perhaps TRBD1 (6 bases). The germline CDR1 and CDR2 sequences are SSHAT and FNYEAQ (reference sequence). The CDR3 extends over 16 amino acids. The CDR3 DNA reads TGTGCTAGCAGCTTAGGGGGTAAGGGGGACAATTCACCCCTCCACTTT. This encodes CASSLGGKGDNSPLHF.

The genes are TRBV27 and TRBJ2-2, with a weak D call TRBD1 (5 bases). V lost 5 bases and J 5 bases, leaving 15 bases between the germline ends. The CDR3 length is 15 residues. CDR1 MNHEY and CDR2 SMNVEV come from the germline V gene (reference sequence). The CDR3 spells CASSLGRVGTGELFF. CDR3 nucleotides: TGTGCCAGCAGTCTCGGCAGGGTGGGAACCGGGGAGCTGTTTTTT.

The chain joins TRBV5-1 to TRBJ2-7; 15 bases map to TRBD2. The CDR3 consists of 18 residues. J gave up 0 bases and V 4 bases, and 8 bases lay outside the gene matches. Germline V lookup: CDR1 SGHRS, CDR2 YFSETQ. The CDR3 reads CASSDGTSGRPRSYEQYF. DNA of the CDR3: TGCGCCAGCAGCGACGGGACTAGCGGGAGGCCCCGCTCCTACGAGCAGTACTTC.

This chain uses TRBV28 with TRBJ2-1, with a tentative D call TRBD2 (7 bases). Between the trimmed V and J ends, which lost 5 bases and 3 bases, there was a span of 17 bases. The CDR3 is 16 amino acids. The germline CDR1 and CDR2 sequences are MDHEN and SYDVKM. The CDR3 is CASSPLAGALYNEQFF. Here the CDR3 DNA reads TGTGCCAGCAGTCCACTTGCGGGGGCGCTCTACAATGAGCAGTTCTTC.

This chain connects TRBV7-9 to TRBJ2-1, with 9 bases that match TRBD1. CDR3 length equals 14 residues. V was pared by 5 bases and J by 10 bases, with 9 bases of the junction left unmatched. The germline V gene encodes CDR1 SEHNR and CDR2 FQNEAQ (reference sequence). The CDR3, as DNA: TGTGCCAGCAGCGTGACAGGGGGTGATGGGGAGCAGTTCTTC. This gives the protein CASSVTGGDGEQFF.

The J gene is TRBJ1-3, the V gene TRBV18; D is ambiguous. Trimming shortened V by 3 bases and J by 8 bases, and 20 bases separated the two germline ends. The CDR3 is 16 residues long. Germline V lookup: CDR1 KGHSH, CDR2 LQKENI. CDR3 DNA sequence: TGTGCCAGCTCACCTTTCGGATATGACGGGGTGGACACCATATATTTT. Its protein is CASSPFGYDGVDTIYF.